This passage covers 10 T cell receptor beta chains from one sample sequenced in a study of regulatory T cells in long-lasting Graves disease. The time point here: persistent/refractory GD, antithyroid drugs over 5 years with positive TRAb. RNA isolated from PBMCs was used to make the TCR library. Libraries of TCR beta came from iRepertoire HTBI primers plus Arm-PCR of CDR3 regions. TCRdb used MiXCR to reprocess the multiplex PCR reads, holding one entry per CDR3 protein. The data contain about 450,000 distinct CDR3 sequences, about a quarter of them singletons. Sequencing was performed on peripheral blood mononuclear cells (PBMCs), taken when the disease was refractory, from a patient treated with antithyroid drugs. These receptors originate from a female donor with Graves disease.

The V and J genes are TRBV20-1 and TRBJ2-3; perhaps TRBD2 as D (5 bases). The CDR3 spans 13 residues. Germline assignment: CDR1 DFQATT and CDR2 SNEGSKA (reference sequence). Deletions cut 1 base from V and 0 bases from J, with 5 bases between. This CDR3 is CSARGGSTDTQYF. As DNA, the CDR3 is TGCAGTGCTAGAGGCGGGAGCACAGATACGCAGTATTTT.

V and J are TRBV10-3 and TRBJ1-2; D perhaps matches TRBD1 (6 bases). From germline, CDR1 is ENHRY and CDR2 SYGVKD. V lost 8 bases to trimming and J lost 5 bases, with 15 bases between them. This CDR3 region has 13 residues. This CDR3 reads CAIGGAGSYGYTF. The CDR3 DNA follows: TGTGCCATCGGGGGCGCGGGATCGTATGGCTACACCTTC.

This clonotype was seen repeatedly, ten times or more. J is TRBJ2-7 and V is TRBV11-2, with D perhaps matching TRBD1 (6 bases). The V and J ends lost 5 bases and 5 bases respectively, with 16 bases between them. Germline lookup yields CDR1 SGHAT and CDR2 FQNNGV. This CDR3 region has 14 residues. The CDR3 spells CASSIGTPNDEQYF. CDR3 in DNA: TGTGCCAGCAGCATCGGGACACCGAACGACGAGCAGTACTTC.

The J gene is TRBJ2-3, the V gene TRBV18; maybe TRBD1 (5 bases). In germline, CDR1 is KGHSH, CDR2 LQKENI. The CDR3 has 16 residues. With 1 base removed from V and 2 bases from J, the gap between germline ends came to 13 bases. CDR3 bases: TGTGCCAGCTCACCACTGGCGACAGCCAACACAGATACGCAGTATTTT. This translates into CASSPLATANTDTQYF.

The chain has TRBV19 and TRBJ2-2; 7 positions match TRBD1. The germline gives CDR1 LNHDA, CDR2 SQIVND (reference sequence). The CDR3 has 14 residues. V gave up 6 bases and J gave up 1 base; unmatched junction bases: 2. The CDR3 loop reads CASRWDRNTGELFF. The CDR3 bases are TGTGCCAGTAGATGGGACAGGAACACCGGGGAGCTGTTTTTT.

This chain connects TRBV5-1 to TRBJ2-5, with 9 bases that match TRBD1. CDR3 length: 17 residues. The germline gives CDR1 SGHRS, CDR2 YFSETQ. J lost 5 bases, V lost 1 base, and 12 bases had no gene match. As DNA, the CDR3 is TGCGCCAGCAGCTTGCGGTCGGGACAGGGTTTAGGGGAGACCCAGTACTTC. It yields the protein CASSLRSGQGLGETQYF. The full variable domain, in which reference TRBV5-1 and TRBJ2-5 provide the parts outside the CDR3, is KAGVTQTPRYLIKTRGQQVTLSCSPISGHRSVSWYQQTPGQGLQFLFEYFSETQRNKGNFPGRFSGRQFSNSRSEMNVSTLELGDSALYLCASSLRSGQGLGETQYFGPGTRLLVL.

The V call is TRBV20-1, the J call TRBJ1-1; no firm D call. Trimming pared 6 bases from V and 3 bases from J, leaving 14 bases between. CDR1 and CDR2 (germline): DFQATT, SNEGSKA (reference sequence). The CDR3 loop spans 13 amino acids. CDR3 DNA: TGCAGTGCCGCTATGGCGGGCCACACTGAAGCTTTCTTT. Translation: CSAAMAGHTEAFF.

The table lists this clonotype with a few counts. With a much larger clone just one base away, this may be a read error. The V call is TRBV12-3 or TRBV12-4, the J call TRBJ2-7; TRBD2 matches 12 bases. The CDR3 contains 14 residues. Trimming removed 6 bases from V and 3 bases from J; junction bases left unmatched: 3. The CDR3 nucleotides are TGTGCCAGCAGCCGGACTAGCGGGAACTACGAGCAGTACGTC. It codes for CASSRTSGNYEQYV.

This clonotype was observed at least ten times. The rearrangement uses TRBV20-1 and TRBJ1-1; D unresolved. This CDR3 has 12 amino acids. Between the trimmed V and J ends, which lost 5 bases and 6 bases, there was a span of 13 bases. The germline gives CDR1 DFQATT, CDR2 SNEGSKA (reference sequence). CDR3 in DNA: TGCAGTGCTGGTGCGGGGTTCCCTGAAGCTTTCTTT. Its translation: CSAGAGFPEAFF.

V and J are TRBV7-2 and TRBJ1-1; D remains unclear. The CDR3 consists of 14 residues. Germline lookup yields CDR1 SGHTA and CDR2 FQGNSA. Deletions cut 1 base from V and 4 bases from J, with 10 bases between. The DNA of the CDR3 is TGTGCCAGCAGCTTAGACGGCGAGGGCACTGAAGCTTTCTTT. Amino acids: CASSLDGEGTEAFF.